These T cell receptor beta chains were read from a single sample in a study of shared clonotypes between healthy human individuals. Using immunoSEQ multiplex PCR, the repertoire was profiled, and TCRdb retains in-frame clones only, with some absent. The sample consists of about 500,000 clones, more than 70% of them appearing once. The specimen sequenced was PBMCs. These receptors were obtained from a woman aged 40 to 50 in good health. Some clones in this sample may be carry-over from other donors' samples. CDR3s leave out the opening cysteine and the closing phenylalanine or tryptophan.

ASRVNTGELF	TRBV28
ASSRQGVYEQY	TRBV19
AAAGDASGNTIY	TRBV10-3
ASSESPLTGWINTGELF	TRBV10-2
ASSLQGMNTEAF	TRBV5-6
ASSLLANYEQY	TRBV5-1
ASSLSDPYGYT	TRBV5-1
ASSMTGGETQY	TRBV5-4
ASSPELAGGTDTQY	TRBV18
ASSGRTAINTGELF	TRBV6-1
ASSHRDHGQKLF	TRBV25-1
ASSKDTGTGGNNQPQH	TRBV21-1
ASSLRTVRL	TRBV5-6
ASSTLGYGTDTQY	TRBV27
ASSYVGNRGEQY	TRBV6-5
AWAQGNNYGYT	TRBV30
AWSKDRAFLQPQH	TRBV30
ASSPQLAGVGTDTQY	TRBV18
ASSASGLGETQY	TRBV5-1
ASSVSLSTDTQY	TRBV6-1
ASSLSRGADGYGYT	TRBV5-4
ASEEWGAGANVLT	TRBV19
ATRQGLFNEQF	TRBV15
ASSLGAQETQY	TRBV5-1
ASGQLSGANVLT	TRBV28
ASSSGGTNTGELF	TRBV7-9
ASSPPVNTEAF	TRBV18
ASSVLGQNYGYT	TRBV9
ARVFFSGSDIQY	TRBV19
ASSHESPDGYT	TRBV7-9
ASSKRDDTEAF	TRBV2
ASSSQAGHTDTQY	TRBV7-3
AATAGNQPQH	TRBV28
ASSLAGSVGYT	TRBV7-9
ASGLGTGGMGHEQY	TRBV28
ASSMGTGSSGANVLT	TRBV19
AWETGAGNQPQH	TRBV30
ASRAAATNEKLF	TRBV19
ASSLLSEFQPQH	TRBV7-8
ASSLTLTRRETQY	TRBV5-5
ASSISGIAYEQY	TRBV7-2